These 18 T cell receptor beta chains share one sample of origin, sequenced in a study of T cell changes during pregnancy in multiple sclerosis (dated 2019 in TCRdb). The library was built by means of the immunoSEQ multiplex PCR assay. TCRdb stores this immuneACCESS table with in-frame sequences only. Part of the clones is absent; in the studies checked, under half of the shortfall reflects unresolved V genes, and no reason is known for the rest. For this sample there are 35,000 to 50,000 clones; 88% appear just once. The ten largest clones represent 1% to 1.5% of the sample. Material: CD4+ T cells from peripheral blood mononuclear cells, obtained in the second trimester of pregnancy. The receptors originated from a female donor with multiple sclerosis, enrolled in a pregnancy study.

The genes are TRBV19 and TRBJ2-1; 9 nucleotides line up with TRBD2. The CDR3 consists of 17 residues. From germline, CDR1 is LNHDA and CDR2 SQIVND (reference sequence). Trimming cost V 3 bases and J 1 base; bases outside gene matches: 7. CDR3 sequence reads: CASSIWSSGASYNEQFF. The CDR3 region has the DNA TGTGCCAGTAGTATTTGGTCTAGCGGGGCGTCCTACAATGAGCAGTTCTTC.

V and J are TRBV4-1 and TRBJ2-1; 9 bases fit TRBD2. The CDR3 extends over 16 amino acids. Unmatched junction bases numbered 6, after V lost 4 bases and J lost 2 bases. From germline, CDR1 is MGHRA and CDR2 YSYEKL. The CDR3 DNA follows: TGCGCCAGCAGCCGGGATATAGCGGGGGCCTACAATGAGCAGTTCTTC. Amino acids: CASSRDIAGAYNEQFF.

In nucleotides, the CDR3 is TGTGCCAGCAGACAGGGTGATAGCACAGATACGCAGTATTTT. Amino acid sequence: CASRQGDSTDTQYF. This sequence joins TRBV6-5 and TRBJ2-3, with TRBD1 as a possible D gene (6 bases). The ends were cut back, 6 bases at V and 0 bases at J, with 10 bases in the middle. The CDR3 is 14 amino acids. Germline CDR1 MNHEY, CDR2 SVGAGI.

The chain employs TRBV5-1 and TRBJ2-3; D gene unclear. V was shortened by 0 bases and J by 4 bases, with 6 bases between the two germline ends. CDR1 and CDR2 (germline): SGHRS, YFSETQ. This CDR3 has 13 amino acids. In nucleotides, the CDR3 is TGCGCCAGCAGCTTGGGACTGGCAGATACGCAGTATTTT. It encodes CASSLGLADTQYF.

The rearrangement links TRBV18 to TRBJ2-2, with TRBD2 matching 8 bases. The CDR3 loop spans 15 amino acids. J was trimmed by 5 bases and V by 2 bases; bases with no gene match: 4. Germline-derived CDR1 and CDR2 are KGHSH and LQKENI. The CDR3 here is CASSPGTSRTGELFF. CDR3 nucleotides: TGTGCCAGCTCACCAGGGACTAGTCGAACCGGGGAGCTGTTTTTT.

The gene calls are TRBV5-1 and TRBJ2-3, with D unclear. Germline V gives CDR1 SGHRS, CDR2 YFSETQ. The CDR3 spans 14 residues. Between the trimmed V and J ends, which lost 0 bases and 1 base, there was a span of 6 bases. CDR3 coding DNA: TGCGCCAGCAGCTTGGAGCCGGGCACAGATACGCAGTATTTT. Translated, it gives CASSLEPGTDTQYF. Based on the CDR3 plus reference TRBV5-1 and TRBJ2-3, the full variable domain is KAGVTQTPRYLIKTRGQQVTLSCSPISGHRSVSWYQQTPGQGLQFLFEYFSETQRNKGNFPGRFSGRQFSNSRSEMNVSTLELGDSALYLCASSLEPGTDTQYFGPGTRLTVL.

This chain links TRBV29-1 with TRBJ2-7, with a tentative D call TRBD2 (5 bases). V was clipped by 7 bases and J by 6 bases, with 22 bases between them. The germline V gene encodes CDR1 SQVTM and CDR2 ANQGSEA. CDR3 size: 14 residues. The CDR3 DNA is TGCAGCGCCCAAACCGGGTCTCTAGCCGCCGAGCAGTACTTC. Protein sequence: CSAQTGSLAAEQYF.

The gene calls are TRBV7-3 and TRBJ2-6, with D unresolved. Germline values: CDR1 SGHTA, CDR2 FQGTGA. This CDR3 has 13 amino acids. V shed 5 bases and J shed 4 bases, with 6 bases lying between them. The CDR3 region has the DNA TGTGCCAGCAGCCTTCTAGGGGCCAACGTCCTGACTTTC. This codes for CASSLLGANVLTF.

For the CDR3, the DNA is TGTGCCAGCAGCCCTCATATAGCGGGAGGATGGGAGACCCAGTACTTC. Protein sequence: CASSPHIAGGWETQYF. This chain connects TRBV9 to TRBJ2-5; 10 positions agree with TRBD2. The V gene end was trimmed by 4 bases and the J gene end by 5 bases; junction bases not matched to a gene: 11. The CDR3 length is 16 residues. The germline gives CDR1 SGDLS, CDR2 YYNGEE.

The CDR3 DNA follows: TGTGCCAGCAGTGGGAGGACAGGGGTTAATCAGCCCCAGCATTTT. This gives the protein CASSGRTGVNQPQHF. The chain uses TRBV6-1 and TRBJ1-5; 9 nucleotides agree with TRBD1. V lost 4 bases and J lost 4; bases outside the gene matches: 5. The CDR3 length is 15 residues. Germline V gene lookup returns CDR1 MNHNS and CDR2 SASEGT.

This chain uses TRBV19 with TRBJ1-4, with 7 bases that match TRBD1. Trimming cost V 8 bases and J 8 bases; bases outside gene matches: 14. CDR1 is LNHDA, CDR2 SQIVND, per germline (reference sequence). This CDR3 region has 15 residues. The CDR3 DNA reads as TGTGCCAGTCGCGATCCAGGGGGACCCCGGGAAAAACTGTTTTTT. This translates into CASRDPGGPREKLFF.

This chain joins TRBV13 and TRBJ2-1; TRBD2 matches 10 bases. The CDR3 extends over 18 amino acids. Losses at the gene ends were 0 bases for V and 1 base for J; bases not matched to a gene: 6. Germline assignment: CDR1 PRHDT and CDR2 FYEKMQ (reference sequence). DNA for the CDR3: TGTGCCAGCAGCTTAGGACATAGCGGGAGGATGTCCTACAATGAGCAGTTCTTC. Protein sequence: CASSLGHSGRMSYNEQFF.

This chain connects TRBV28 to TRBJ2-7, with a weak D call TRBD2 (5 bases). Germline V lookup: CDR1 MDHEN, CDR2 SYDVKM. CDR3 length: 13 amino acids. Trimming shortened V by 4 bases and J by 5 bases, and 12 bases separated the two germline ends. The CDR3 reads CASSSGLRHEQYF. The DNA of the CDR3 is TGTGCCAGCAGTTCCGGACTGCGCCACGAGCAGTACTTC.

In this sample, this clone turned up once. This chain joins TRBV7-9 and TRBJ2-2; D may be TRBD2 (6 bases). The CDR3 spans 14 residues. Germline CDR1 SEHNR, CDR2 FQNEAQ (reference sequence). V lost 4 bases, J lost 3 bases, and 9 bases lay in between. For the CDR3, the DNA is TGTGCCAGCAGCTCGGAGGGGTACACCGGGGAGCTGTTTTTT. It translates to CASSSEGYTGELFF.

The V and J genes are TRBV7-8 and TRBJ1-2; 7 bases match TRBD1. The V gene end was trimmed by 3 bases and the J gene end by 4 bases; junction bases not matched to a gene: 11. This CDR3 region has 16 residues. Germline values: CDR1 SGHVS, CDR2 FQNEAQ. In DNA, the CDR3 is TGTGCCAGCAGCTTCTCAGCCGGGACAGCCCGCTATGGCTACACCTTC. The encoded protein is CASSFSAGTARYGYTF.

The chain employs TRBV7-9 and TRBJ2-2, with 8 bases identical to TRBD1. The germline V gene encodes CDR1 SEHNR and CDR2 FQNEAQ (reference sequence). V gave up 1 base and J gave up 5 bases; unmatched junction bases: 6. CDR3 size: 16 residues. The CDR3 bases are TGTGCCAGCAGCTTAGAGACAGGGGCCTTGACCGGGGAGCTGTTTTTT. Translated: CASSLETGALTGELFF.

The genes are TRBV2 and TRBJ2-3, with 9 bases identical to TRBD1. CDR3 length: 14 amino acids. Germline CDR1 SNHLY, CDR2 FYNNEI. V lost 6 bases and J lost 3; bases outside the gene matches: 4. CDR3 nucleotides: TGTGCCAGCAGGGCCGGACAGGGGACAGATACGCAGTATTTT. Amino acids: CASRAGQGTDTQYF.

The V call is TRBV28, the J call TRBJ1-5; perhaps TRBD1 as D (6 bases). Between the trimmed V and J ends, which lost 5 bases and 0 bases, there was a span of 17 bases. There are 17 residues in the CDR3. From germline, CDR1 is MDHEN and CDR2 SYDVKM. The CDR3, as DNA: TGTGCCAGCAGTCTGAACAGGGTGGGGATTAGCAATCAGCCCCAGCATTTT. It yields the protein CASSLNRVGISNQPQHF.